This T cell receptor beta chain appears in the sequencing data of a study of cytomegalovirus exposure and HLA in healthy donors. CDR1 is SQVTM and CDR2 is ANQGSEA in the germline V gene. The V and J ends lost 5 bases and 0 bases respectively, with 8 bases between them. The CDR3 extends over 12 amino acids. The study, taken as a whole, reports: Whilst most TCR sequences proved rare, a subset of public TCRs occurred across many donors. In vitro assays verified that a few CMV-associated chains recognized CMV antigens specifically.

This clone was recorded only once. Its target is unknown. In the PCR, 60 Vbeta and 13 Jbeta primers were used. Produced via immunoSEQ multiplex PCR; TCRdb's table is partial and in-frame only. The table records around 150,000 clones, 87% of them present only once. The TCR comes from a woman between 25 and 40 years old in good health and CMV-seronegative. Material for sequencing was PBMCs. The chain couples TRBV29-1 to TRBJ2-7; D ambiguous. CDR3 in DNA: TGCAGCGTTTGGGCCGACTCCTACGAGCAGTACTTC. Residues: CSVWADSYEQYF.